The clone carrying this T cell receptor beta chain was seen only a few times. Its antigen is not identified. The sample is drawn from a study of post-analysis software for immune sequencing data. At the level of the study: Secondary progressive, relapsing-remitting and progressive-relapsing multiple sclerosis were among the included disease courses. Findings and caveats of the study: Same-batch preparations were strongly co-clustered by F measure. Elevated frequency relative to controls characterized roughly five TRBV segments in patients, TRBV5-6, TRBV5-1 and TRBV20-1 among them. Multiple sclerosis patients had significantly lower normalized Chao1 diversity than controls.

Trimming left V 1 base short and J 2 bases short, with 9 bases between. This CDR3 spans 14 amino acids. The germline V gene encodes CDR1 SGHRS and CDR2 YFSETQ. Unique-molecular-identifier-tagged TCR beta cDNA libraries were used. Each batch of roughly 1 to 11 million T cells produced roughly 0.5 million cDNA molecules. TCRdb re-derived calls from the PCR reads in MiXCR, one entry per CDR3 protein. The sample contains approximately 660,000 distinct CDR3 sequences, 55% to 70% of which appear only once. Source material: blood. The clonotype originates from a girl aged 2-10 years with multiple sclerosis. This chain uses TRBV5-1 with TRBJ2-5, with D uncertain. The CDR3 nucleotides are TGCGCCAGCAGCTTGAGACACCGACAAGAGACCCAGTACTTC. Translation: CASSLRHRQETQYF.